These 24 T cell receptor beta chains came from one sample sequenced in a study of vaccination effects on CD4 cells after COVID-19. Using immunoSEQ multiplex PCR, the repertoire was profiled, and TCRdb retains in-frame clones only, with some absent. Here the sample spans about 41,000 clones, around 77% being singletons. Antigen specificity for these receptors is unknown. Antigen-specific CD4+ T cells were first expanded with viral peptide pools by the ViraFEST assay and only then sequenced. Culturing for about ten days preceded CD4+ T cell isolation. Having tested negative for nucleocapsid antibodies, the vaccine recipients showed no prior SARS-CoV-2 infection. The specimen was CD4+ T cells from PBMCs cultured with HCoV-NL63 spike peptides, collected before COVID-19 vaccination. The receptors were gathered from a human donor who received a COVID-19 vaccine.

The DNA of the CDR3 is TGCGCCAGCAGCCAAGAGAGGGACCCAACTAATGAAAAACTGTTTTTT. It codes for CASSQERDPTNEKLFF. The rearrangement uses TRBV4-1 and TRBJ1-4, with a possible D match to TRBD1 (5 bases). The V and J ends lost 0 bases and 0 bases respectively, with 8 bases between them. CDR3 length: 16 residues. Germline V gene sequence: CDR1 MGHRA, CDR2 YSYEKL.

The rearrangement links TRBV5-1 to TRBJ2-7, with a possible D match to TRBD2 (6 bases). In germline, CDR1 is SGHRS, CDR2 YFSETQ. The V end lost 4 bases, the J end lost 5 bases, and 16 bases lay between the germline ends. The CDR3 is 14 residues long. CDR3 sequence (DNA): TGCGCCAGCAGCCATGGGGACTCGGGAGACGAGCAGTACGTC. Translated: CASSHGDSGDEQYV.

The rearrangement joins TRBV7-9 to TRBJ2-3; 8 positions agree with TRBD1. Trimming took 3 bases from V and 5 from J; bases not matched to a gene: 4. Per germline, CDR1 SEHNR and CDR2 FQNEAQ (reference sequence). This CDR3 is built from 14 residues. CDR3 nucleotides: TGTGCCAGCAGCTTGACAGGGGTGGTAGATACGCAGTATTTT. Its protein is CASSLTGVVDTQYF.

The gene calls are TRBV5-1 and TRBJ1-3, with 10 bases matching TRBD1. The germline gives CDR1 SGHRS, CDR2 YFSETQ. The V gene end was trimmed by 0 bases and the J gene end by 5 bases; junction bases not matched to a gene: 8. This CDR3 spans 17 amino acids. The CDR3 spells CASSLEGGQGRRNTIYF. CDR3 bases: TGCGCCAGCAGCTTGGAAGGGGGACAGGGGAGAAGAAACACCATATATTTT.

J is TRBJ1-5 and V is TRBV24-1; D is unclear. Looked up from germline, CDR1 is KGHDR and CDR2 is SFDVKD. CDR3 length: 14 residues. Trimming pared 6 bases from V and 0 bases from J, leaving 8 bases between. CDR3 nucleotides: TGTGCCACCAGTCGAGGTAATAGCAATCAGCCCCAGCATTTT. Translated, it gives CATSRGNSNQPQHF.

This clone appeared once. The CDR3 region is CASSVRRTGELFF. The CDR3 DNA sequence: TGTGCCAGCAGCGTCCGGAGGACCGGGGAGCTGTTTTTT. The chain has TRBV9 and TRBJ2-2, with D possibly TRBD2 on 5 matching bases. Deletions cut 2 bases from V and 5 bases from J, with 7 bases between. The CDR3 consists of 13 residues. Germline V gene data show CDR1 as SGDLS and CDR2 as YYNGEE.

This rearrangement joins TRBV27 to TRBJ1-5; TRBD1 agrees at 8 bases. This CDR3 is built from 14 residues. Germline V lookup: CDR1 MNHEY, CDR2 SMNVEV (reference sequence). V was clipped by 5 bases and J by 7 bases; unmatched bases: 7. For the CDR3, the DNA is TGTGCCAGCAGTGCCGGACAGGGCCTACAGCCCCAGCATTTT. This gives the protein CASSAGQGLQPQHF.

V usage is TRBV18 and J usage is TRBJ2-2; no reliable D call. Germline CDR1 and CDR2: KGHSH and LQKENI. The CDR3 extends over 14 amino acids. The germline V and J ends were trimmed by 3 bases and 7 bases, with 12 bases remaining between them. DNA of the CDR3: TGTGCCAGCTCACCCCCGGTGGCAATCGGGGAGCTGTTTTTT. Amino acids: CASSPPVAIGELFF.

The rearrangement links TRBV5-1 to TRBJ1-5; 8 bases match TRBD1. The junction had 14 bases not matched to a gene; V was cut back by 4 bases and J by 2 bases. Germline V gene sequence: CDR1 SGHRS, CDR2 YFSETQ. This CDR3 has 18 residues. CDR3: CASSLNRDRFSGNQPQHF. The CDR3 DNA is TGCGCCAGCAGCCTCAACCGGGACAGGTTTTCGGGCAATCAGCCCCAGCATTTT.

The chain joins TRBV7-2 to TRBJ2-3; D perhaps matches TRBD1 (5 bases). CDR3 length: 13 residues. V gave up 4 bases and J gave up 1 base, with 6 bases separating them. Looked up from germline, CDR1 is SGHTA and CDR2 is FQGNSA. The DNA for the CDR3 is TGTGCCAGCAGCTCACAGGGCACAGATACGCAGTATTTT. Residues: CASSSQGTDTQYF.

The chain uses TRBV3-1 (or the pseudogene TRBV3-2) and TRBJ1-5, with D maybe TRBD1 (5 bases). The CDR3 contains 13 residues. Germline CDR1 LGHDT, CDR2 YNNKEL (reference sequence). V shed 5 bases and J shed 3 bases, with 8 bases lying between them. CDR3 DNA sequence: TGTGCCAGCAGCGGAGGGGACAATCAGCCCCAGCATTTT. Translating it yields CASSGGDNQPQHF.

In this sample, this clone turned up a few times. The chain is built from TRBV18 and TRBJ2-7; the match to TRBD1 covers 9 bases. With 2 bases clipped from V and 5 bases from J, the junction kept 1 base outside the gene matches. Germline assignment: CDR1 KGHSH and CDR2 LQKENI. The CDR3 length is 13 residues. CDR3 sequence: CASSPGTGNEQYV. The CDR3 DNA reads as TGTGCCAGCTCACCAGGGACAGGGAACGAGCAGTACGTC.

This clone was detected once. The gene calls are TRBV6-5 and TRBJ2-7, with D perhaps given as TRBD1 or TRBD2 (5 bases each). The CDR3 length is 15 residues. In germline, CDR1 is MNHEY, CDR2 SVGAGI. V lost 2 bases and J 0 bases, leaving 11 bases between the germline ends. CDR3 in amino acids: CASSYGTASSYEQYV. CDR3 nucleotides: TGTGCCAGCAGTTACGGGACGGCTAGCTCCTACGAGCAGTACGTC.

The V and J genes are TRBV4-2 and TRBJ1-1; TRBD1 aligns across 9 bases. Trimming at V came to 5 bases and at J to 3 bases, leaving 7 bases not matched to a gene. Per germline, CDR1 LGHNA and CDR2 YNFKEQ. The CDR3 loop spans 15 amino acids. The chain's CDR3 is CASSKQTGGHTEAFF. CDR3 in DNA: TGTGCCAGCAGCAAACAGACAGGGGGACACACTGAAGCTTTCTTT.

The chain links TRBV5-1 to TRBJ2-3; D unresolved. This CDR3 has 15 residues. In germline, CDR1 is SGHRS, CDR2 YFSETQ. Trimming took 0 bases from V and 0 from J, leaving 8 bases between them. Here the CDR3 DNA reads TGCGCCAGCAGCTTGGTTGTTACTAGCACAGATACGCAGTATTTT. This sequence encodes CASSLVVTSTDTQYF. Variable domain in full (rest from reference TRBV5-1 and TRBJ2-3): KAGVTQTPRYLIKTRGQQVTLSCSPISGHRSVSWYQQTPGQGLQFLFEYFSETQRNKGNFPGRFSGRQFSNSRSEMNVSTLELGDSALYLCASSLVVTSTDTQYFGPGTRLTVL.

The chain carries TRBV5-8 and TRBJ2-3; 9 positions agree with TRBD1. This CDR3 comprises 14 residues. Germline values: CDR1 SGHTS, CDR2 YDEGEE. With V trimmed by 7 bases and J by 2 bases, 5 bases remained unmatched. As DNA, the CDR3 is TGTGCCAGCCCCGGGACAGGGCCCACAGATACGCAGTATTTT. Protein sequence: CASPGTGPTDTQYF.

The J gene is TRBJ2-5, the V gene TRBV7-6; the D gene could be TRBD1 or TRBD2 (5 bases each). Germline lookup yields CDR1 SGHVS and CDR2 FNYEAQ. The V gene lost 2 bases and the J gene lost 0 bases, with 13 bases spanning the gap. This CDR3 spans 16 amino acids. This CDR3 is CASSLFSGRYQETQYF. The CDR3 DNA sequence: TGTGCCAGCAGCTTATTTTCGGGGCGGTACCAAGAGACCCAGTACTTC.

The chain employs TRBV9 and TRBJ2-5; D may be TRBD2 (6 bases). V was cut by 0 bases and J by 5 bases, with 17 bases left in between. The CDR3 runs to 16 residues. The V gene's germline CDR1 is SGDLS and CDR2 YYNGEE. CDR3 nucleotide sequence: TGTGCCAGCAGCGTAGGAGGCGGAGGGCAGGTGGAGACCCAGTACTTC. Translating it yields CASSVGGGGQVETQYF.

The chain uses TRBV11-1 and TRBJ2-1; 9 bases match TRBD2. CDR3 length: 14 residues. Unmatched junction bases numbered 4, after V lost 6 bases and J lost 4 bases. The germline CDR1 and CDR2 sequences are SGHAT and FQDESV (reference sequence). The CDR3 sequence is CASRPGLAYNEQFF. The CDR3 nucleotides read TGTGCCAGCAGGCCGGGACTAGCTTACAATGAGCAGTTCTTC. Full variable domain (missing parts from reference TRBV11-1 and TRBJ2-1): EAEVAQSPRYKITEKSQAVAFWCDPISGHATLYWYRQILGQGPELLVQFQDESVVDDSQLPKDRFSAERLKGVDSTLKIQPAELGDSAMYLCASRPGLAYNEQFFGPGTRLTVL.

This chain connects TRBV28 to TRBJ2-5; TRBD1 might be the D (7 bases). CDR1 is MDHEN and CDR2 is SYDVKM in the germline V gene. This CDR3 is 15 amino acids long. Trimming took off 5 bases at V and 2 bases at J, with 15 bases between the two ends. Here the CDR3 reads CASSVWSGGQETQYF. The CDR3 nucleotides read TGTGCCAGCAGTGTTTGGTCAGGGGGGCAAGAGACCCAGTACTTC. The whole variable domain, remainder taken from reference TRBV28 and TRBJ2-5, is DVKVTQSSRYLVKRTGEKVFLECVQDMDHENMFWYRQDPGLGLRLIYFSYDVKMKEKGDIPEGYSVSREKKERFSLILESASTNQTSMYLCASSVWSGGQETQYFGPGTRLLVL.

The chain couples TRBV7-9 to TRBJ2-6; D is possibly TRBD1 (6 bases). This CDR3 region has 14 residues. Trimming removed 7 bases at V and 3 bases at J, with 10 bases between. From germline, CDR1 is SEHNR and CDR2 FQNEAQ (reference sequence). CDR3: CASTPGDGANVLTF. As DNA, the CDR3 is TGTGCCAGCACCCCAGGGGATGGGGCCAACGTCCTGACTTTC.

V usage is TRBV6-2 or TRBV6-3 and J usage is TRBJ1-1, with D possibly being TRBD1 (6 bases). The CDR3 is 16 amino acids. Germline V CDR1 and CDR2: MNHEY, SVGEGT. V was clipped by 2 bases and J by 1 base, with 14 bases between them. The CDR3 region is CASSYIGGGANTEAFF. The CDR3 nucleotides read TGTGCCAGCAGTTACATAGGGGGGGGCGCGAACACTGAAGCTTTCTTT.

The chain couples TRBV24-1 to TRBJ2-3; D is perhaps TRBD1 (6 bases). The germline gives CDR1 KGHDR, CDR2 SFDVKD. The CDR3 sequence is 18 residues long. The V gene lost 5 bases and the J gene lost 2 bases, with 22 bases spanning the gap. CDR3 sequence (DNA): TGTGCCACCAGTGGTTTCTCCCTCCGGGACATCTACACAGATACGCAGTATTTT. This sequence encodes CATSGFSLRDIYTDTQYF.

This chain uses TRBV28 with TRBJ2-6; D might be TRBD1 (6 bases). The ends were cut back, 7 bases at V and 0 bases at J, with 13 bases in the middle. CDR1 is MDHEN, CDR2 SYDVKM, per germline. CDR3 length: 16 amino acids. CDR3 in DNA: TGTGCCAGCAAGCCGGGACAAAACTCTGGGGCCAACGTCCTGACTTTC. Translation gives CASKPGQNSGANVLTF.